The clone carrying this T cell receptor (beta chain) was detected a few times. This sample is drawn from a study of blood T cells in healthy people across ages. CDR3 length equals 14 residues. Trimming took 2 bases from V and 0 from J; bases not matched to a gene: 0. Germline assignment: CDR1 ENHRY and CDR2 SYGVKD. A J-beta primer mix and a sample-barcoded 5' primer were used in a second PCR of about 7 to 12 cycles. TCRdb reprocessed the 5' RACE reads with MiXCR, giving one entry per CDR3 protein. The sample lists 1,300,000 or so distinct CDR3 sequences, 55% to 75% seen once, with 6.7% in the top ten.

This clonotype was sampled from a man between 18 and 35 years old in good health. What was sequenced was blood. The V gene is TRBV10-3, the J gene TRBJ2-7; TRBD2 matches 8 bases. CDR3: CAISEGLASYEQYF. The CDR3 nucleotides are TGTGCCATCAGTGAGGGACTAGCCTCCTACGAGCAGTACTTC.